One and the same sample provided the 28 T cell receptor beta chains below, sequenced in a study of cytomegalovirus exposure and HLA in healthy donors. Primers for the PCR totalled 60 Vbeta and 13 Jbeta. Sequenced by immunoSEQ multiplex PCR; TCRdb stores in-frame clones only, minus some. In the table there are some 110,000 clones, more than 60% of which are singletons. Sequenced material: PBMCs. These receptors originate from a man aged 18-30 years in good health and CMV-seronegative.

The chain uses TRBV9 and TRBJ1-2; D remains ambiguous. From germline, CDR1 is SGDLS and CDR2 YYNGEE. V was clipped by 0 bases and J by 4 bases, with 10 bases between them. The CDR3 sequence is 14 residues long. Written as DNA, the CDR3 is TGTGCCAGCAGCGTAGGGTTAGATCCCTATGGCTACACCTTC. Amino acid sequence: CASSVGLDPYGYTF.

V is TRBV27 and J is TRBJ1-1, with D hard to call. The CDR3 spans 11 residues. Trimming shortened V by 7 bases and J by 8 bases, and 11 bases separated the two germline ends. Germline V gene sequence: CDR1 MNHEY, CDR2 SMNVEV (reference sequence). CDR3 residues: CASMTPREAFF. CDR3 coding DNA: TGTGCCAGCATGACACCCCGAGAAGCTTTCTTT.

This chain joins TRBV30 and TRBJ2-2; D might be TRBD1 (7 bases). The CDR3 runs to 12 residues. V shed 5 bases and J shed 7 bases, with 11 bases lying between them. The V gene's germline CDR1 is GTSNPN and CDR2 SVGIG (reference sequence). The DNA for the CDR3 is TGTGCCTGGGGGCAGGGGGGCGGGGAGCTGTTTTTT. It is translated as CAWGQGGGELFF.

This rearrangement joins TRBV5-4 to TRBJ2-5; D might be TRBD1 (6 bases). The last part of the DNA fits TRBJ2-7 better; the J call may be wrong. Germline values: CDR1 SGHNT, CDR2 YYREEE (reference sequence). The CDR3 runs 15 residues. The CDR3 nucleotides read TGTGCCAGCAGCGGGGACACCGTTCGACCCTACGAGCAGTACTTC. This codes for CASSGDTVRPYEQYF.

The chain combines TRBV30 with TRBJ2-7, with 9 nucleotides matching TRBD1. The CDR3 sequence is 15 residues long. The V gene's germline CDR1 is GTSNPN and CDR2 SVGIG (reference sequence). With 2 bases clipped from V and 0 bases from J, the junction kept 5 bases outside the gene matches. CDR3 protein: CAWSRTGAGSYEQYF. The DNA of the CDR3 is TGTGCCTGGAGTAGGACAGGGGCCGGCTCCTACGAGCAGTACTTC.

This clone showed up just a few times. The rearrangement joins TRBV6-5 to TRBJ2-7; tentatively, D is TRBD1 (5 bases). Germline V gene data show CDR1 as MNHEY and CDR2 as SVGAGI. This CDR3 is built from 15 residues. V lost 0 bases and J lost 0, with 9 bases in between. The CDR3 nucleotides are TGTGCCAGCAGTTACTCCGGTGACAGCTCCTACGAGCAGTACTTC. It translates to CASSYSGDSSYEQYF.

The chain has TRBV6-5 and TRBJ1-2; D gene ambiguous. The germline gives CDR1 MNHEY, CDR2 SVGAGI. V was pared by 6 bases and J by 2 bases, with 10 bases between. The CDR3 runs 13 residues. In DNA, the CDR3 is TGTGCCAGCAGCCGGGGAGGGAACTATGGCTACACCTTC. Translated: CASSRGGNYGYTF.

A single count supports this clone. The rearrangement uses TRBV27 and TRBJ1-5, with 7 bases lining up with TRBD1. Germline CDR1 reads MNHEY; CDR2 reads SMNVEV (reference sequence). The CDR3 has 15 residues. Losses at the gene ends were 6 bases for V and 5 bases for J; bases not matched to a gene: 10. CDR3 sequence (DNA): TGTGCCAGCAGACCCATGGGACAGTCGCATCAGCCCCAGCATTTT. Protein: CASRPMGQSHQPQHF.

This clone was observed a few times. The chain joins TRBV27 to TRBJ2-2; 9 bases map to TRBD1. Unmatched junction bases numbered 7, after V lost 5 bases and J lost 6 bases. The CDR3 covers 15 residues. Per the germline V gene, CDR1 is MNHEY and CDR2 is SMNVEV (reference sequence). CDR3 loop: CASSRTGGLAGELFF. The CDR3 DNA sequence: TGTGCCAGCAGTCGCACAGGGGGCCTGGCCGGGGAGCTGTTTTTT.

The chain joins TRBV19 to TRBJ1-2; weak D call: TRBD1 (6 bases). The germline gives CDR1 LNHDA, CDR2 SQIVND (reference sequence). Trimming stripped 6 bases from V and 5 bases from J, with 16 bases between. CDR3 length: 14 residues. The chain's CDR3 is CASSRDNRRYGYTF. CDR3 sequence (DNA): TGTGCCAGTAGCAGGGACAACCGGAGATATGGCTACACCTTC.

This rearrangement joins TRBV29-1 to TRBJ1-2; 8 nucleotides agree with TRBD1. CDR1 and CDR2 from the germline V gene are SQVTM and ANQGSEA. CDR3 length equals 15 residues. The V segment lost 7 bases and the J segment 12 bases; nucleotides outside the gene matches: 22. The chain's CDR3 is CSAEGVGAGGREDTF. The DNA for the CDR3 is TGCAGCGCCGAGGGGGTCGGGGCAGGGGGCCGTGAGGACACCTTC.

The rearrangement uses TRBV28 and TRBJ1-1, with 10 bases aligning to TRBD1. Germline V gives CDR1 MDHEN, CDR2 SYDVKM. V lost 6 bases, J lost 4 bases, and 11 bases stayed unmatched. The CDR3 contains 16 residues. CDR3 sequence: CASSLRQGAIGTEAFF. The CDR3 DNA is TGTGCCAGCAGCTTGCGACAGGGGGCTATCGGCACTGAAGCTTTCTTT.

This clone was seen only a few times. J is TRBJ2-7 and V is TRBV4-3; 10 nucleotides align to TRBD2. This CDR3 has 17 amino acids. The V segment lost 1 base and the J segment 2 bases; nucleotides outside the gene matches: 8. Germline assignment: CDR1 LGHNA and CDR2 YSLEER. CDR3 coding DNA: TGCGCCAGCAGCCAAGCTACAACCGGGACTAGCGCCTACGAGCAGTACTTC. Encoded protein: CASSQATTGTSAYEQYF.

This clone came up once. The chain links TRBV9 to TRBJ1-2; D unclear. With 3 bases removed from V and 5 bases from J, the gap between germline ends came to 11 bases. The CDR3 is made up of 13 amino acids. Germline lookup yields CDR1 SGDLS and CDR2 YYNGEE. As DNA, the CDR3 is TGTGCCAGCAGCGGGGAGGAGGTATATGGCTACACCTTC. It translates to CASSGEEVYGYTF.

The chain links TRBV19 to TRBJ2-3, with 9 bases aligning to TRBD1. CDR1 and CDR2 from the germline V gene are LNHDA and SQIVND (reference sequence). The CDR3 spans 14 residues. The ends lost 7 bases at V and 5 bases at J; junction bases unmatched: 7. The CDR3 nucleotides are TGTGCCAGTACCCCGGGACAGGGAAGAGATACGCAGTATTTT. This codes for CASTPGQGRDTQYF.

This clone was found a few times. The rearrangement joins TRBV7-2 to TRBJ2-7; D remains ambiguous. V was shortened by 1 base and J by 5 bases, with 12 bases between the two germline ends. The CDR3 is 14 amino acids. Germline V gives CDR1 SGHTA, CDR2 FQGNSA. Here the CDR3 reads CASSLEAGLDEQYF. CDR3 DNA sequence: TGTGCCAGCAGCTTAGAGGCAGGTTTAGACGAGCAGTACTTC.

The DNA for the CDR3 is TGTGCCACGGGTTATGGCTACACCTTC. It codes for CATGYGYTF. The rearrangement uses TRBV28 and TRBJ1-2, with D unresolved. Between the trimmed V and J ends, which lost 10 bases and 5 bases, there was a span of 5 bases. The CDR3 contains 9 residues. Germline V gene lookup returns CDR1 MDHEN and CDR2 SYDVKM.

The chain has TRBV29-1 and TRBJ1-2; no clear D gene. This CDR3 region has 14 residues. From germline, CDR1 is SQVTM and CDR2 ANQGSEA. V was cut by 5 bases and J by 2 bases, with 15 bases left in between. The CDR3 sequence: CSVQSRLSNYGYTF. For the CDR3, the DNA is TGCAGCGTTCAGTCCAGGCTGTCGAACTATGGCTACACCTTC.

The rearrangement links TRBV11-2 to TRBJ1-1; a possible D gene is TRBD1 (6 bases). The V and J ends lost 5 bases and 5 bases respectively, with 12 bases between them. The CDR3 is made up of 13 amino acids. Germline values: CDR1 SGHAT, CDR2 FQNNGV. In DNA, the CDR3 is TGTGCCAGCAGCCTAAACAGGGTGACTGAAGCTTTCTTT. This codes for CASSLNRVTEAFF. The whole variable domain, remainder taken from reference TRBV11-2 and TRBJ1-1, is EAGVAQSPRYKIIEKRQSVAFWCNPISGHATLYWYQQILGQGPKLLIQFQNNGVVDDSQLPKDRFSAERLKGVDSTLKIQPAKLEDSAVYLCASSLNRVTEAFFGQGTRLTVV.

The chain links TRBV15 to TRBJ2-1; perhaps TRBD2 as D (6 bases). The CDR3 contains 11 residues. The germline CDR1 and CDR2 sequences are LNHNV and YYDKDF (reference sequence). Trimming shortened V by 9 bases and J by 10 bases, and 13 bases separated the two germline ends. As DNA, the CDR3 is TGTGCCACGGGGCGGGGCCGGGAGCAGTTCTTC. Its translation: CATGRGREQFF.

This sequence joins TRBV27 and TRBJ2-1; 9 nucleotides align to TRBD1. Germline CDR1 and CDR2: MNHEY and SMNVEV (reference sequence). The CDR3 contains 15 residues. V lost 7 bases, J lost 7 bases, and 11 bases stayed unmatched. CDR3 loop: CASTGPGQGRNEQFF. In DNA, the CDR3 is TGTGCCAGCACCGGACCGGGACAGGGTAGGAATGAGCAGTTCTTC.

This clone occurred a few times. The gene calls are TRBV27 and TRBJ1-5; D call uncertain. Between the trimmed V and J ends, which lost 3 bases and 0 bases, there was a span of 6 bases. The CDR3 runs to 14 residues. Per germline, CDR1 MNHEY and CDR2 SMNVEV (reference sequence). As DNA, the CDR3 is TGTGCCAGCAGTTTGGGCAGTAGCAATCAGCCCCAGCATTTT. The encoded protein is CASSLGSSNQPQHF.

This clone is a singleton in its sample. V is TRBV11-2 and J is TRBJ2-7; D is possibly TRBD2 (5 bases). Between the trimmed V and J ends, which lost 6 bases and 6 bases, there was a span of 9 bases. Germline V gene data show CDR1 as SGHAT and CDR2 as FQNNGV. The CDR3 has 11 amino acids. DNA of the CDR3: TGTGCCAGCAGGCTAGCAAGCGAGCAGTACTTC. Translated, it gives CASRLASEQYF.

The gene calls are TRBV25-1 and TRBJ1-1, with 8 bases aligning to TRBD1. V was clipped by 4 bases and J by 4 bases; unmatched bases: 2. The germline V gene has CDR1 MGHDK and CDR2 SYGVNS. The CDR3 loop spans 13 amino acids. CDR3 in DNA: TGTGCCAGCAGTGGGGGACAGGCCACTGAAGCTTTCTTT. Its protein is CASSGGQATEAFF.

This chain uses TRBV2 with TRBJ1-1, with 9 bases fitting TRBD1. The CDR3 sequence is 15 residues long. Germline V gene sequence: CDR1 SNHLY, CDR2 FYNNEI. V lost 3 bases and J lost 6; bases outside the gene matches: 8. In DNA form, the CDR3 reads TGTGCCAGCAGTGAGGAACAGGGGGCGGGGCCTGAAGCTTTCTTT. This encodes CASSEEQGAGPEAFF.

The chain has TRBV5-1 and TRBJ1-2, with D possibly matching TRBD1 (6 bases). This CDR3 is 14 amino acids long. CDR1 SGHRS and CDR2 YFSETQ come from the germline V gene. Deletions cut 4 bases from V and 4 bases from J, with 14 bases between. CDR3 residues: CASSPPGGAYGYTF. The CDR3 DNA reads as TGCGCCAGCAGCCCGCCGGGGGGCGCCTATGGCTACACCTTC.

The CDR3 here is CASSSRPLSGTSTDTQYF. DNA for the CDR3: TGTGCCAGCAGCTCCCGTCCCCTGAGCGGAACTAGCACAGATACGCAGTATTTT. The chain recombines TRBV11-2 with TRBJ2-3; D possibly corresponds to TRBD2 (5 bases). The CDR3 has 18 amino acids. The germline V gene encodes CDR1 SGHAT and CDR2 FQNNGV. V lost 4 bases, J lost 0 bases, and 20 bases lay in between.

Notes on this clone: Other DNA sequences in the same sample also yield this CDR3. This chain uses TRBV30 with TRBJ2-7; no firm D call. Germline assignment: CDR1 GTSNPN and CDR2 SVGIG (reference sequence). This CDR3 is 12 amino acids long. Trimming took 2 bases from V and 0 from J, leaving 5 bases between them. The CDR3 protein is CAWSLSSYEQYF. CDR3 DNA sequence: TGTGCCTGGAGTCTTAGCTCCTACGAGCAGTACTTC. Complete variable domain (other parts from reference TRBV30 and TRBJ2-7): SQTIHQWPATLVQPVGSPLSLECTVEGTSNPNLYWYRQAAGRGLQLLFYSVGIGQISSEVPQNLSASRPQDRQFILSSKKLLLSDSGFYLCAWSLSSYEQYFGPGTRLTVT.